These 19 T cell receptor beta chains share one sample of origin, sequenced in a study of blood T cell repertoires in COVID-19. The table came from immunoSEQ multiplex PCR; TCRdb's copy has only in-frame clones and leaves some out. The sample has approximately 89,000 clones, about 80% seen once. The sequenced sample was peripheral blood. Every receptor here comes from a man between 65 and 80 years old with acute or convalescent COVID-19.

This sequence joins TRBV19 and TRBJ2-7; possible D gene TRBD1, 6 bases. V gave up 5 bases and J gave up 0 bases, with 11 bases separating them. CDR1 LNHDA and CDR2 SQIVND come from the germline V gene (reference sequence). This CDR3 spans 14 amino acids. DNA for the CDR3: TGTGCCAGTAGTCAAAGGACAGACTCCTACGAGCAGTACTTC. It is translated as CASSQRTDSYEQYF.

In its sample, this clone was seen a few times. V usage is TRBV7-9 and J usage is TRBJ2-7; 12 positions agree with TRBD2. Germline lookup yields CDR1 SEHNR and CDR2 FQNEAQ (reference sequence). The CDR3 is made up of 16 amino acids. J lost 2 bases, V lost 5 bases, and 7 bases had no gene match. The CDR3 nucleotides read TGTGCCAGCAGCCACCGACTAGCGGGAGCCACCTACGAGCAGTACTTC. The encoded protein is CASSHRLAGATYEQYF.

CDR3 bases: TGTGCCAGCAGTCCCCAGAAACCATGGAACACTGAAGCTTTCTTT. It translates to CASSPQKPWNTEAFF. The chain joins TRBV28 to TRBJ1-1; the D is unclear. CDR1 and CDR2 (germline): MDHEN, SYDVKM. This CDR3 contains 15 residues. V lost 5 bases to trimming and J lost 1 base, with 14 bases between them.

This clone was detected only once. The J gene is TRBJ2-1, the V gene TRBV19, with TRBD2 identical over 11 bases. The CDR3 loop spans 16 amino acids. After removal of 1 base from V and 9 bases from J, the junction contained 8 bases not matched to a gene. Germline V gene lookup returns CDR1 LNHDA and CDR2 SQIVND (reference sequence). This CDR3 reads CASSIAVASGRSEQFF. The CDR3 DNA sequence: TGTGCCAGTAGTATAGCCGTGGCTAGCGGGAGGAGTGAGCAGTTCTTC.

The chain joins TRBV5-4 to TRBJ2-2, with TRBD1 identical over 7 bases. Germline CDR1 SGHNT, CDR2 YYREEE (reference sequence). The V and J ends lost 4 bases and 5 bases, in that order; junction bases with no gene match: 8. The CDR3 covers 15 residues. Written as DNA, the CDR3 is TGTGCCAGCAGCACACACCTGGGACAGACCGGGGAGCTGTTTTTT. This gives the protein CASSTHLGQTGELFF.

The chain is built from TRBV28 and TRBJ2-7; 14 bases match TRBD2. This CDR3 comprises 16 residues. In germline, CDR1 is MDHEN, CDR2 SYDVKM. J gave up 6 bases and V 2 bases, and 6 bases lay outside the gene matches. The CDR3 region is CASSLRGLAGVREQYF. The CDR3 coding sequence is TGTGCCAGCAGTTTACGGGGACTAGCGGGAGTACGCGAGCAGTACTTC.

This clone came up once. The chain uses TRBV6-5 and TRBJ1-2, with 8 bases fitting TRBD1. Germline CDR1 and CDR2: MNHEY and SVGAGI. The CDR3 is 15 amino acids. Unmatched junction bases numbered 13, after V lost 7 bases and J lost 6 bases. CDR3 DNA: TGTGCCAGCACTCTATCGGACAGGGCCGGTCATGGCTACACCTTC. Translated: CASTLSDRAGHGYTF.

The rearrangement joins TRBV7-8 to TRBJ2-1; TRBD2 agrees at 8 bases. Germline assignment: CDR1 SGHVS and CDR2 FQNEAQ. The V segment lost 2 bases and the J segment 0 bases; nucleotides outside the gene matches: 6. The CDR3 is 17 residues long. Here the CDR3 DNA reads TGTGCCAGCAGCTTATATAGCGGGGTAAGCTCCTACAATGAGCAGTTCTTC. Amino acids: CASSLYSGVSSYNEQFF.

This clone was seen only a few times. The chain employs TRBV6-5 and TRBJ1-1, with unresolved D. V was clipped by 2 bases and J by 4 bases, with 2 bases between them. The CDR3 sequence is 11 residues long. Germline V gene sequence: CDR1 MNHEY, CDR2 SVGAGI. The CDR3 sequence: CASSYLTEAFF. CDR3 in DNA: TGTGCCAGCAGTTACCTCACTGAAGCTTTCTTT.

The gene calls are TRBV7-9 and TRBJ1-5; D ambiguous. The germline V gene encodes CDR1 SEHNR and CDR2 FQNEAQ (reference sequence). The CDR3 loop spans 13 amino acids. V shed 5 bases and J shed 2 bases, with 7 bases lying between them. CDR3 coding DNA: TGTGCCAGCAGCGGGGAGGGCAATCAGCCCCAGCATTTT. Translation gives CASSGEGNQPQHF.

This chain links TRBV11-3 with TRBJ1-1; a weak D match, TRBD1 (5 bases). The CDR3 extends over 12 amino acids. The V end lost 7 bases, the J end lost 1 base, and 7 bases lay between the germline ends. From germline, CDR1 is SGHNT and CDR2 YENEEA. The chain's CDR3 is CASNTGNTEAFF. In DNA, the CDR3 is TGTGCCAGCAACACAGGGAACACTGAAGCTTTCTTT.

This rearrangement joins TRBV9 to TRBJ2-1; weak D call: TRBD2 (6 bases). The CDR3 contains 14 residues. V was cut by 3 bases and J by 9 bases, with 16 bases left in between. Germline loops: CDR1 SGDLS, CDR2 YYNGEE. CDR3 coding DNA: TGTGCCAGCAGCGAACGACTAGTTGGGGGTGAGCAGTTCTTC. Translation gives CASSERLVGGEQFF.

V gene TRBV18 combines with J gene TRBJ2-1; unclear D gene. The CDR3 length is 14 residues. Trimming stripped 0 bases from V and 9 bases from J, with 12 bases between. The germline V gene has CDR1 KGHSH and CDR2 LQKENI. This chain's CDR3 is CASSPPSLSGEQFF. The CDR3 DNA follows: TGTGCCAGCTCACCACCAAGCCTAAGTGGTGAGCAGTTCTTC.

The chain carries TRBV3-1 (or the pseudogene TRBV3-2) and TRBJ2-2; no clear D gene. There are 17 residues in the CDR3. Trimming left V 1 base short and J 4 bases short, with 16 bases between. Germline V gene lookup returns CDR1 LGHDT and CDR2 YNNKEL (reference sequence). CDR3 amino acids: CASSQVSANLGTGELFF. Written as DNA, the CDR3 is TGTGCCAGCAGCCAAGTATCAGCGAATCTGGGCACCGGGGAGCTGTTTTTT.

The chain links TRBV5-1 to TRBJ2-6, with a tentative D call TRBD1 (6 bases). The V gene lost 5 bases and the J gene lost 4 bases, with 10 bases spanning the gap. Germline CDR1 is SGHRS and CDR2 is YFSETQ. The CDR3 totals 14 residues. Here the CDR3 DNA reads TGCGCCAGCAGACAGGGTAAGGGGGCCAACGTCCTGACTTTC. Translated: CASRQGKGANVLTF.

The rearrangement uses TRBV5-3 and TRBJ2-5; 7 bases are a match to TRBD2. TRBV5-3 is reported as an ORF; its role is uncertain. The CDR3 has 13 amino acids. The J segment lost 5 bases and the V segment lost 4 bases, leaving 5 bases of the junction unmatched. The chain's CDR3 is CARSPGRVETQYF. CDR3 coding DNA: TGTGCCAGAAGCCCGGGGAGGGTCGAGACCCAGTACTTC.

The V gene is TRBV7-2, the J gene TRBJ2-3, with 13 bases aligning to TRBD2. CDR1 is SGHTA and CDR2 is FQGNSA in the germline V gene. CDR3 length: 18 amino acids. V was pared by 5 bases and J by 5 bases, with 13 bases of the junction left unmatched. The CDR3 DNA follows: TGTGCCAGCAGCCCCTACCGAGGACTAGCGGGAGCTGAAGATACGCAGTATTTT. Translated: CASSPYRGLAGAEDTQYF.

The chain uses TRBV18 and TRBJ2-1; 7 nucleotides align to TRBD2. Germline-derived CDR1 and CDR2 are KGHSH and LQKENI. V was clipped by 3 bases and J by 8 bases; unmatched bases: 7. The CDR3 extends over 14 amino acids. The CDR3 loop is CASSPLGGPYEQFF. Here the CDR3 DNA reads TGTGCCAGCTCACCCTTGGGAGGGCCCTATGAGCAGTTCTTC.

This clone was recorded only once. This chain connects TRBV14 to TRBJ1-3; no clear D gene. V was pared by 1 base and J by 5 bases, with 6 bases between. This CDR3 region has 13 residues. Germline assignment: CDR1 SGHDN and CDR2 FVKESK. CDR3 nucleotide sequence: TGTGCCAGCAGCCAAGGCCACAGAAACACCATATATTTT. It codes for CASSQGHRNTIYF.